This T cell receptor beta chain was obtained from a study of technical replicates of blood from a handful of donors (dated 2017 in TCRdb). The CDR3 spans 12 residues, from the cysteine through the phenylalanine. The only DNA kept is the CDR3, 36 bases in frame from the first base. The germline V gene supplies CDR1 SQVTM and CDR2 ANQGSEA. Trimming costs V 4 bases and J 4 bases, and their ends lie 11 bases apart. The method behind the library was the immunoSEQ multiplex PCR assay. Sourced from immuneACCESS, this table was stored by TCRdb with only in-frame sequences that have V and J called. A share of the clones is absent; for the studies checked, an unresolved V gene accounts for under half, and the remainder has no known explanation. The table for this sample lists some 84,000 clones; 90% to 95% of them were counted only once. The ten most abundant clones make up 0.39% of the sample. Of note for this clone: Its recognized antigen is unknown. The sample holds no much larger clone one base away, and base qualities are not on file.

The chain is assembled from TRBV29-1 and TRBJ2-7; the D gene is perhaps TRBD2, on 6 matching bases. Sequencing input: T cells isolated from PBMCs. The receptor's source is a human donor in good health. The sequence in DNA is TGCAGCGTTGTTGGAGGGGATTACGAGCAGTACTTC. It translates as CSVVGGDYEQYF.